This TCR beta chain was sequenced in a study of molecular identifiers for immune sequencing clone quantification. Regarding the study as a whole: Over 98% of effector molecules, but under 1% in naive cells, were held by clones with more than 20 RNA copies.

MiXCR was run by TCRdb on the PCR reads, yielding one entry per CDR3 protein. The repertoire holds under 800,000 distinct CDR3 sequences, 25% seen once, with 0.7% to 0.95% in the top ten. Comment on this clonotype: The target antigen is unknown. The junction shows a germline mismatch at one end, possibly a read error.

Naive CD8 T cells were sorted as CD8+CD4-CCR7+CD45RA+. CDR3 size: 18 residues. Germline CDR1 reads SGHDN; CDR2 reads FVKESK. V and J are TRBV14 and TRBJ1-2, with 12 positions matching TRBD1. Source material: naive CD8+ T cells from blood, with Jurkat cell RNA spiked in. Subset reported: FACS-sorted CD8+CD4-CCR7+CD45RA+ naive T cells. The TCR was taken from a human donor in good health. Some libraries in this study had Jurkat cell RNA spiked in. The CDR3 region is CAGSHPGQGAQIPHGYTF. The DNA for the CDR3 is TGTGCCGGCAGCCATCCGGGACAGGGGGCCCAAATTCCTCATGGCTACACCTTC.